The 25 T cell receptor beta chains reported below all come from one sample, sequenced in a study of cytomegalovirus exposure and HLA in healthy donors. Sequenced by immunoSEQ multiplex PCR; TCRdb stores in-frame clones only, minus some. Among approximately 170,000 clones listed, around four fifths were seen once. What was sequenced was PBMCs. All receptors come from a man in his thirties or forties in good health and CMV-seropositive.

The CDR3 bases are TGTGCCAGCAGCCTTGGACAGGGGACCTACTATGGCTACACCTTC. Translating gives CASSLGQGTYYGYTF. The chain recombines TRBV11-2 with TRBJ1-2; 9 bases fit TRBD1. V was clipped by 5 bases and J by 3 bases; unmatched bases: 7. Per germline, CDR1 SGHAT and CDR2 FQNNGV. CDR3 length: 15 amino acids. Based on the CDR3 plus reference TRBV11-2 and TRBJ1-2, the full variable domain is EAGVAQSPRYKIIEKRQSVAFWCNPISGHATLYWYQQILGQGPKLLIQFQNNGVVDDSQLPKDRFSAERLKGVDSTLKIQPAKLEDSAVYLCASSLGQGTYYGYTFGSGTRLTVV.

As for this clone: One end of the junction fails to match germline, which may point to a read error. The chain couples TRBV27 to TRBJ1-5, with 8 bases matching TRBD1. The CDR3 loop spans 14 amino acids. Germline values: CDR1 MNHEY, CDR2 SMNVEV (reference sequence). The CDR3 DNA sequence: TGTGCCAGCGGACAGGGAAATAGCTATCAGCCCCAGCATTTT. This codes for CASGQGNSYQPQHF.

V and J are TRBV4-1 and TRBJ1-3; TRBD1 aligns across 7 bases. Unmatched junction bases numbered 9, after V lost 4 bases and J lost 0 bases. CDR1 and CDR2 (germline): MGHRA, YSYEKL. The CDR3 loop spans 17 amino acids. The CDR3 sequence: CASSRRQGWNSGNTIYF. DNA for the CDR3: TGCGCCAGCAGCCGACGACAGGGATGGAACTCTGGAAACACCATATATTTT.

The rearrangement uses TRBV7-3 and TRBJ2-1, with 9 bases aligning to TRBD1. There are 14 residues in the CDR3. V lost 5 bases and J lost 6; bases outside the gene matches: 5. Germline loops: CDR1 SGHTA, CDR2 FQGTGA. The CDR3 here is CASSPDRGFNEQFF. The CDR3 nucleotides read TGTGCCAGCAGCCCGGACAGGGGTTTCAATGAGCAGTTCTTC.

The DNA for the CDR3 is TGTGCCAGCAGCGTCGCGAGGAACACTGAAGCTTTCTTT. This translates into CASSVARNTEAFF. The rearrangement uses TRBV25-1 and TRBJ1-1; D gene uncertain. This CDR3 spans 13 amino acids. From germline, CDR1 is MGHDK and CDR2 SYGVNS. V lost 6 bases, J lost 1 base, and 9 bases lay in between.

This clone was seen a few times. The chain carries TRBV29-1 and TRBJ1-1; 8 bases agree with TRBD1. J lost 6 bases, V lost 3 bases, and 3 bases had no gene match. There are 12 residues in the CDR3. CDR1 and CDR2 from the germline V gene are SQVTM and ANQGSEA. CDR3 amino acids: CSVDPGGAEAFF. As DNA, the CDR3 is TGCAGCGTTGATCCAGGGGGCGCTGAAGCTTTCTTT.

This clone was seen once. This chain uses TRBV6-6 with TRBJ2-3, with 12 bases that match TRBD2. Germline loops: CDR1 MNHNY, CDR2 SVGAGI (reference sequence). This CDR3 has 16 residues. Losses at the gene ends were 2 bases for V and 5 bases for J; bases not matched to a gene: 5. This chain's CDR3 is CASSYGLAGGLDTQYF. The CDR3 DNA reads TGTGCCAGCAGTTACGGTCTAGCGGGGGGGTTAGATACGCAGTATTTT.

By frequency in the sample, this clone is medium-sized. The V and J genes are TRBV29-1 and TRBJ1-5; 7 bases are shared with TRBD1. CDR3 length equals 13 residues. Germline V gene lookup returns CDR1 SQVTM and CDR2 ANQGSEA. The V and J ends lost 4 bases and 6 bases, in that order; junction bases with no gene match: 6. CDR3 in DNA: TGCAGCGTTGGTACAGGGGAGGCTCAGCCCCAGCATTTT. Amino acid sequence: CSVGTGEAQPQHF.

This rearrangement joins TRBV6-5 to TRBJ1-3, with D possibly TRBD1 on 5 matching bases. V shed 0 bases and J shed 2 bases, with 11 bases lying between them. This CDR3 contains 16 residues. Germline V gives CDR1 MNHEY, CDR2 SVGAGI. CDR3 protein: CASSYSVAGTGNTIYF. CDR3 DNA sequence: TGTGCCAGCAGTTACTCGGTGGCAGGGACTGGAAACACCATATATTTT.

J is TRBJ1-2 and V is TRBV7-8; 8 nucleotides align to TRBD1. The V and J ends lost 1 base and 8 bases, in that order; junction bases with no gene match: 15. The CDR3 is 17 amino acids. Germline V gives CDR1 SGHVS, CDR2 FQNEAQ. DNA of the CDR3: TGTGCCAGCAGCTTAGAACGTGGGCTGACAGGGGTCGGGGGCTACACCTTC. Protein product: CASSLERGLTGVGGYTF.

This clone was observed a handful of times. The V and J genes are TRBV4-1 and TRBJ1-2; possible D gene TRBD1, 5 bases. The germline CDR1 and CDR2 sequences are MGHRA and YSYEKL. The CDR3 sequence is 12 residues long. Trimming shortened V by 11 bases and J by 3 bases, and 13 bases separated the two germline ends. DNA of the CDR3: TGCGCCGGTGCAGGAGGGGACTATGGCTACACCTTC. It yields the protein CAGAGGDYGYTF.

This chain connects TRBV20-1 to TRBJ2-3, with unresolved D. The germline V gene encodes CDR1 DFQATT and CDR2 SNEGSKA (reference sequence). Trimming pared 6 bases from V and 6 bases from J, leaving 10 bases between. This CDR3 contains 11 residues. DNA of the CDR3: TGCAGTGCGGTGACTGTCGATACGCAGTATTTT. This gives the protein CSAVTVDTQYF.

The chain has TRBV18 and TRBJ1-2; 12 bases fit TRBD1. CDR1 and CDR2 (germline): KGHSH, LQKENI. The CDR3 runs to 16 residues. V trimming: 4 bases; J trimming: 4 bases; junction bases outside the gene matches: 7. The CDR3 sequence is CASSLGTGGNGYGYTF. CDR3 sequence (DNA): TGTGCCAGCTCACTAGGGACAGGGGGCAACGGCTATGGCTACACCTTC.

The DNA of the CDR3 is TGTGCCATCAAAGAAACGGGGGGCACAGATACGCAGTATTTT. Its translation: CAIKETGGTDTQYF. The rearrangement joins TRBV10-3 to TRBJ2-3; maybe TRBD2 (6 bases). Looked up from germline, CDR1 is ENHRY and CDR2 is SYGVKD. CDR3 length equals 14 residues. V lost 7 bases, J lost 1 base, and 12 bases lay in between.

CDR3 residues: CASGDSTGNTIYF. The CDR3 coding sequence is TGTGCCAGCGGGGACAGCACTGGAAACACCATATATTTT. The chain combines TRBV7-9 with TRBJ1-3; 7 positions match TRBD1. Germline CDR1 SEHNR, CDR2 FQNEAQ (reference sequence). The trim removed 8 bases at V and 2 bases at J, leaving 3 bases unmatched. The CDR3 has 13 amino acids. Together with reference TRBV7-9 and TRBJ1-3, the CDR3 gives the full variable domain: DTGVSQNPRHKITKRGQNVTFRCDPISEHNRLYWYRQTLGQGPEFLTYFQNEAQLEKSRLLSDRFSAERPKGSFSTLEIQRTEQGDSAMYLCASGDSTGNTIYFGEGSWLTVV.

This clone was picked up a small number of times. V gene TRBV11-2 combines with J gene TRBJ2-7; the D gene is possibly TRBD2 (5 bases). V lost 3 bases, J lost 7 bases, and 16 bases lay in between. Germline values: CDR1 SGHAT, CDR2 FQNNGV. The CDR3 is 14 amino acids. This chain's CDR3 is CASSFLREGGEQYF. CDR3 DNA sequence: TGTGCCAGCAGCTTCCTCCGAGAGGGCGGAGAGCAGTACTTC.

The rearrangement uses TRBV19 and TRBJ2-7; the D gene is possibly TRBD2 (5 bases). In germline, CDR1 is LNHDA, CDR2 SQIVND (reference sequence). V was clipped by 3 bases and J by 2 bases, with 11 bases between them. The CDR3 consists of 14 residues. CDR3 in amino acids: CASSIREETYEQYF. CDR3 DNA sequence: TGTGCCAGTAGTATCCGGGAAGAGACCTACGAGCAGTACTTC.

This clone occurred a few times. The genes are TRBV6-5 and TRBJ2-7, with TRBD1 as a possible D gene (7 bases). The germline V and J ends were trimmed by 3 bases and 3 bases, with 15 bases remaining between them. CDR1 MNHEY and CDR2 SVGAGI come from the germline V gene. CDR3 length equals 15 residues. CDR3 region: CASSYGQGGLYEQYF. Written as DNA, the CDR3 is TGTGCCAGCAGTTATGGGCAGGGGGGACTCTACGAGCAGTACTTC.

This clone occurred once. DNA for the CDR3: TGTGCCAGCAGCGGGGGGACAGGGCACGCTGAAGCTTTCTTT. Translation gives CASSGGTGHAEAFF. The chain links TRBV5-6 to TRBJ1-1, with 9 bases fitting TRBD1. Germline V gives CDR1 SGHDT, CDR2 YYEEEE. This CDR3 is built from 14 residues. Trimming took 4 bases from V and 6 from J; bases not matched to a gene: 7.

The J gene is TRBJ1-6, the V gene TRBV5-1; D unclear. The CDR3 consists of 16 residues. Trimming left V 2 bases short and J 0 bases short, with 9 bases between. Germline-derived CDR1 and CDR2 are SGHRS and YFSETQ. As DNA, the CDR3 is TGCGCCAGCAGCTTTCTGAGGAGCTCCTATAATTCACCCCTCCACTTT. As protein: CASSFLRSSYNSPLHF. The variable domain in full, completed from reference TRBV5-1 and TRBJ1-6, reads KAGVTQTPRYLIKTRGQQVTLSCSPISGHRSVSWYQQTPGQGLQFLFEYFSETQRNKGNFPGRFSGRQFSNSRSEMNVSTLELGDSALYLCASSFLRSSYNSPLHFGNGTRLTVT.

The chain recombines TRBV18 with TRBJ2-3, with TRBD1 as a possible D gene (6 bases). The CDR3 has 20 amino acids. Looked up from germline, CDR1 is KGHSH and CDR2 is LQKENI. The ends were cut back, 4 bases at V and 2 bases at J, with 28 bases in the middle. Here the CDR3 reads CASSRTRIKTGPYNTDTQYF. DNA for the CDR3: TGTGCCAGCTCACGTACAAGAATCAAAACAGGGCCCTACAACACAGATACGCAGTATTTT.

The V call is TRBV7-9, the J call TRBJ1-6; TRBD1 aligns across 8 bases. V was clipped by 5 bases and J by 6 bases; unmatched bases: 6. Looked up from germline, CDR1 is SEHNR and CDR2 is FQNEAQ (reference sequence). The CDR3 length is 15 residues. DNA for the CDR3: TGTGCCAGCAGCACCGGACAGGGCTCTAATTCACCCCTCCACTTT. Amino acids: CASSTGQGSNSPLHF.

The CDR3 nucleotides read TGTGCCAGCAGCAAAGCACGGGGAGCGGGGGACTCCTACGAGCAGTACTTC. Its protein product is CASSKARGAGDSYEQYF. This chain joins TRBV21-1 and TRBJ2-7; the table's D call, TRBD2, has no DNA check behind it. TRBV21-1 counts as a pseudogene. This CDR3 contains 17 residues.

The rearrangement links TRBV2 to TRBJ2-2; a weak D match, TRBD2 (5 bases). The germline CDR1 and CDR2 sequences are SNHLY and FYNNEI. Trimming took 3 bases from V and 5 from J, leaving 13 bases between them. The CDR3 extends over 15 amino acids. CDR3 residues: CASSDQRPWTGELFF. The CDR3 coding sequence is TGTGCCAGCAGTGACCAGCGGCCCTGGACCGGGGAGCTGTTTTTT.

The chain links TRBV7-9 to TRBJ2-5; weak D call: TRBD2 (6 bases). The CDR3 is made up of 15 amino acids. Trimming shortened V by 8 bases and J by 2 bases, and 18 bases separated the two germline ends. CDR1 is SEHNR, CDR2 FQNEAQ, per germline (reference sequence). CDR3 protein: CASQERATSQETQYF. Written as DNA, the CDR3 is TGTGCCAGCCAGGAGCGGGCAACTAGTCAAGAGACCCAGTACTTC.